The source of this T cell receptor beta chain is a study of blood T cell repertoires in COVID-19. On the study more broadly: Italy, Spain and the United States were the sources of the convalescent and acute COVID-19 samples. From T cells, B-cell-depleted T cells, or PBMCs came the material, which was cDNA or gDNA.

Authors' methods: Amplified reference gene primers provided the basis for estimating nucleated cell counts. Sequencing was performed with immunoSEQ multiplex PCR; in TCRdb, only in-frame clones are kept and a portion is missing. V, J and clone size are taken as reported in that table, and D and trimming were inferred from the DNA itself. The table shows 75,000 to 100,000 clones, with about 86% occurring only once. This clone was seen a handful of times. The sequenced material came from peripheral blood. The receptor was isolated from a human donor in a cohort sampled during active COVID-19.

The CDR3 is CASSLESSLSSYNEQFF. The CDR3 DNA is TGTGCCAGCAGCTTAGAGTCGTCGCTGAGCTCCTACAATGAGCAGTTCTTC. This chain links TRBV11-2 with TRBJ2-1; no clear D. The CDR3 has 17 residues. The V and J ends lost 0 bases and 0 bases respectively, with 12 bases between them. Germline assignment: CDR1 SGHAT and CDR2 FQNNGV.